This record concerns one T cell receptor beta chain sequence. Its antigen is not known. This entry comes from a study of cytomegalovirus exposure and HLA in healthy donors. Study-wide results and limits: Investigators reported approximately 170 TCR beta chains as tied to cytomegalovirus.

13 Jbeta primers and 60 Vbeta primers were used for the PCR. TCRdb's copy holds only in-frame clones and misses some; the assay was immunoSEQ multiplex PCR. The sample table sets out some 20,000 clones. The CDR3 extends over 14 amino acids. Trimming took 5 bases from V and 6 from J; bases not matched to a gene: 7. Germline V CDR1 and CDR2: SEHNR, FQNEAQ (reference sequence). This sequence was found in a man in his sixties in good health and CMV-seropositive. This rearrangement joins TRBV7-9 to TRBJ1-2, with 9 bases that match TRBD1. The sample was PBMCs. The chain's CDR3 is CASSLGQGIHGYTF. CDR3 sequence (DNA): TGTGCCAGCAGCCTGGGACAGGGAATACATGGCTACACCTTC.